The rows below give T cell receptor beta chains drawn from one sample of a study of early T cells in non-severe SARS-CoV-2 infection. One entry per CDR3 protein results from TCRdb running MiXCR on the 5' RACE reads. The data contain 66,000 or so distinct CDR3 sequences, approximately 11% of them singletons. Sequencing was performed on whole blood. The receptors were sampled from an adult who was a healthcare worker with PCR-confirmed SARS-CoV-2 infection or an uninfected control (not recorded which). CDR3s include the opening cysteine and the closing phenylalanine or tryptophan. The order of the fields is J gene, V gene, D gene, clone size, CDR3 protein, CDR3 DNA. The D gene is left open where the match is weak. Part of the rows lack a size; the others show once, few, many or a class for expanded clones.

>TRBJ2-3|TRBV5-4|TRBD2|many
CASSLVGTGGDTQYF
TGTGCCAGCAGCTTGGTGGGGACGGGAGGCGATACGCAGTATTTT
>TRBJ2-5|TRBV18|NA|few
CASSPPRRYQETQYF
TGTGCCAGCTCACCACCGCGGCGATACCAAGAGACCCAGTACTTC
>TRBJ2-5|TRBV29-1|NA|NA
CSGERQQETQYF
TGCAGCGGAGAAAGGCAGCAAGAGACCCAGTACTTC
>TRBJ2-1|TRBV28|NA|many
CASSPPGPNYNEQFF
TGTGCCAGCAGCCCTCCGGGGCCAAACTACAATGAGCAGTTCTTC
>TRBJ2-2|TRBV6-2/TRBV6-3|TRBD2|many
CASRRLAGILTGELFF
TGTGCCAGCAGACGACTAGCGGGGATCTTAACCGGGGAGCTGTTTTTT
>TRBJ2-3|TRBV6-2/TRBV6-3|NA|NA
CASSVFSTGRDPDTQYF
TGTGCCAGCAGTGTCTTCTCGACAGGGAGGGACCCAGATACGCAGTATTTT
>TRBJ1-5|TRBV18|NA|NA
CASSPGGEYGNQPQHF
TGTGCCAGCTCACCCGGGGGGGAGTATGGCAATCAGCCCCAGCATTTT
>TRBJ2-7|TRBV6-5|NA|many
CASSVDPGGPYEQYF
TGTGCCAGCAGTGTCGACCCAGGAGGCCCCTACGAGCAGTACTTC
>TRBJ2-1|TRBV7-9|NA|NA
CASSPYWEQFF
TGTGCCAGCAGCCCCTATTGGGAGCAGTTCTTC
>TRBJ1-1|TRBV5-6|NA|NA
CASSFLDRMNTEAFF
TGTGCCAGCAGCTTCCTTGACCGAATGAACACTGAAGCTTTCTTT
>TRBJ1-6|TRBV6-6|NA|few
CASSFIDSPPYNSPLHF
TGTGCCAGCAGTTTCATAGACAGCCCACCCTATAATTCACCCCTCCACTTT
>TRBJ1-6|TRBV19|NA|many
CASKDLGGSYNSPLHF
TGTGCCAGCAAGGACCTAGGGGGATCCTATAATTCACCCCTCCACTTT
>TRBJ2-3|TRBV10-2|NA|many
CASRPVTGRGSDTQYF
TGCGCCAGCAGACCCGTAACAGGGAGGGGTAGTGATACGCAGTATTTT
>TRBJ2-2|TRBV20-1|NA|NA
CSASGTNTGELFF
TGCAGTGCTAGCGGGACAAACACCGGGGAGCTGTTTTTT
>TRBJ2-1|TRBV6-2/TRBV6-3|TRBD1|NA
CASSGQGANEQFF
TGTGCCAGCAGTGGACAGGGGGCCAATGAGCAGTTCTTC
>TRBJ2-6|TRBV9|NA|many
CASSVTLPSGANVLTF
TGTGCCAGCAGCGTAACACTACCCTCTGGGGCCAACGTCCTGACTTTC
>TRBJ2-7|TRBV9|NA|many
CASSVDLGDGYEQYF
TGTGCCAGCAGCGTAGATCTAGGGGACGGCTACGAGCAGTACTTC
>TRBJ1-2|TRBV5-1|NA|NA
CASSDGLPAYGYTF
TGCGCCAGCAGCGATGGCTTACCCGCATATGGCTACACCTTC
>TRBJ1-2|TRBV10-3|NA|few
CAISEDGYGYTF
TGTGCCATCAGTGAGGACGGCTATGGCTACACCTTC
>TRBJ2-3|TRBV27|NA|few
CASSFTLPSTDTQYF
TGTGCCAGCAGTTTTACCCTTCCTAGCACAGATACGCAGTATTTT
>TRBJ2-1|TRBV30|NA|many
CAWSVRSYVSEQFF
TGTGCCTGGAGTGTTAGGTCTTATGTTTCGGAGCAGTTCTTC
>TRBJ2-2|TRBV7-3|TRBD2|NA
CASSPLGRGVDTGELFF
TGTGCCAGCAGCCCCCTGGGGCGGGGGGTCGACACCGGGGAGCTGTTTTTT
>TRBJ2-1|TRBV27|NA|many
CASSFWGGDEQFF
TGTGCCAGCAGTTTTTGGGGGGGCGATGAGCAGTTCTTC
>TRBJ2-3|TRBV9|NA|NA
CASSVSSRGTDTQYF
TGTGCCAGCAGCGTATCGAGCAGGGGCACAGATACGCAGTATTTT
>TRBJ1-3|TRBV6-1|TRBD1|many
CASRETGGFSGNTIYF
TGTGCCAGCAGGGAGACAGGGGGCTTCTCTGGAAACACCATATATTTT
>TRBJ2-3|TRBV20-1|TRBD2|NA
CSAPSGGGARDTQYF
TGCAGTGCCCCAAGTGGCGGGGGGGCCCGAGATACGCAGTATTTT
>TRBJ1-2|TRBV12-3/TRBV12-4|TRBD1|many
CASRDRVRGYTF
TGTGCCAGCAGGGACAGGGTTCGGGGCTACACCTTC
>TRBJ2-2|TRBV10-3|NA|NA
CASTAEPGTGELFF
TGTGCCTCCACGGCCGAGCCGGGCACCGGGGAGCTGTTTTTT
>TRBJ2-3|TRBV4-2|NA|many
CASSPGAGEADTQYF
TGTGCCAGCAGCCCAGGGGCGGGGGAGGCAGATACGCAGTATTTT
>TRBJ1-4|TRBV28|NA|once
CASTLGGVSNEKLFF
TGTGCCAGCACCCTAGGCGGGGTTTCGAATGAAAAACTGTTTTTT
>TRBJ2-1|TRBV4-3|NA|few
CASSQQFPPGVAIYNEQFF
TGCGCCAGCAGCCAGCAATTCCCCCCGGGGGTCGCAATCTACAATGAGCAGTTCTTC
>TRBJ1-1|TRBV18|TRBD1|many
CASSPGTDRSTEAFF
TGTGCCAGCTCCCCTGGGACAGATCGAAGCACTGAAGCTTTCTTT
>TRBJ1-6|TRBV5-1|NA|NA
CASSQGGSYNSPLHF
TGCGCCAGCAGCCAAGGTGGATCCTATAATTCACCCCTCCACTTT
>TRBJ1-2|TRBV20-1|NA|many
CSAPDGYYGYTF
TGCAGTGCTCCGGACGGTTACTATGGCTACACCTTC
>TRBJ2-7|TRBV11-2|NA|NA
CASSITPAATSYEQYF
TGTGCCAGCAGCATTACCCCGGCAGCCACATCCTACGAGCAGTACTTC
>TRBJ1-2|TRBV10-3|NA|few
CAISESSKDGYTF
TGTGCCATCAGTGAGTCGTCTAAGGACGGCTACACCTTC
>TRBJ2-7|TRBV20-1|TRBD2|NA
CSASSGGKPYEQYF
TGCAGTGCTAGTAGCGGGGGGAAGCCCTACGAGCAGTACTTC
>TRBJ1-5|TRBV6-1|TRBD1|NA
CASSDLTGVLSQPQHF
TGTGCCAGCAGTGACCTAACAGGGGTCTTGAGTCAGCCCCAGCATTTT
>TRBJ1-2|TRBV30|NA|many
CAWRREGNYGYTF
TGTGCCTGGAGACGGGAGGGAAACTATGGCTACACCTTC
>TRBJ2-7|TRBV7-8|NA|many
CASSLAGQPSYEQYF
TGTGCCAGCAGCTTAGCCGGACAACCTTCCTACGAGCAGTACTTC